The rows below give T cell receptor beta chains drawn from one sample of a study of T cell responses to AZD1222 COVID-19 vaccine. The table came from immunoSEQ multiplex PCR; TCRdb's copy has only in-frame clones and leaves some out. There are under 200,000 clones in the sample; roughly 90% occur only once, and 4% to 4.5% lies in the top ten. The sample was peripheral blood, taken 28 days after the second AZD1222 dose. The receptors stem from an adult who received the AZD1222 COVID-19 vaccine. The CDR3 runs from the conserved cysteine through the conserved F or W. D genes are given only for firm matches. The size field is filled for only some rows; it gives once, few, many or a size class.

abundance	v_gene	j_gene	d_gene	CDR3aa	CDR3nt
NA	TRBV7-9	TRBJ2-2	NA	CASSSLLDGWLFF	TGTGCCAGCAGCTCCTTATTGGATGGATGGCTGTTTTTT
NA	TRBV5-1	TRBJ2-1	TRBD2	CASSLGLAVLSYNEQFF	TGCGCCAGCAGTTTGGGACTAGCGGTCCTCTCCTACAATGAGCAGTTCTTC
NA	TRBV5-1	TRBJ1-3	NA	CASSLQGSGNTIYF	TGCGCCAGCAGCTTACAGGGATCTGGAAACACCATATATTTT
NA	TRBV16	TRBJ2-7	TRBD1	CASSRDRADYEQYF	TGTGCCAGCAGCCGGGACAGGGCTGACTACGAGCAGTACTTC
NA	TRBV2	TRBJ2-7	NA	CASSPPDGGLAYEQYF	TGTGCCAGCAGTCCTCCCGACGGGGGGCTTGCCTACGAGCAGTACTTC
NA	TRBV19	TRBJ2-2	NA	CASSIGQVTGELFF	TGTGCCAGTAGTATTGGTCAGGTCACCGGGGAGCTGTTTTTT
NA	TRBV5-1	TRBJ2-5	TRBD2	CASSLPGGETQYF	TGCGCCAGCAGCTTGCCGGGGGGGGAGACCCAGTACTTC
NA	TRBV15	TRBJ1-1	NA	CATSRDKMRGTEAFF	TGTGCCACCAGCAGAGATAAGATGAGGGGTACTGAAGCTTTCTTT
NA	TRBV9	TRBJ1-2	NA	CASSAGEYGGYTF	TGTGCCAGCAGCGCCGGGGAGTACGGTGGCTACACCTTC
NA	TRBV30	TRBJ2-7	TRBD1	CAWSGTGENYEQYF	TGTGCCTGGAGTGGGACAGGAGAAAACTACGAGCAGTACTTC
NA	TRBV11-3	TRBJ1-1	NA	CASSLNGEMNTEAFF	TGTGCCAGCAGCTTAAACGGAGAGATGAACACTGAAGCTTTCTTT
NA	TRBV3-1/TRBV3-2	TRBJ1-6	NA	CASSQDTPYNSPLHF	TGTGCCAGCAGCCAAGATACCCCCTATAATTCACCCCTCCACTTT
NA	TRBV19	TRBJ2-1	TRBD2	CASSITSGGAQNEQFF	TGTGCCAGTAGTATAACCAGCGGGGGGGCTCAGAATGAGCAGTTCTTC
NA	TRBV6-1	TRBJ2-5	TRBD2	CASSEMAGGPEETQYF	TGTGCCAGCAGTGAAATGGCGGGGGGGCCTGAAGAGACCCAGTACTTC
NA	TRBV12-3/TRBV12-4	TRBJ2-5	NA	CASNGETQYF	TGTGCCAGCAATGGGGAGACCCAGTACTTC
NA	TRBV11-2	TRBJ1-6	NA	CASSSWADSPLHF	TGTGCCAGCAGCTCCTGGGCTGATTCACCCCTCCACTTT
once	TRBV12-3/TRBV12-4	TRBJ1-1	NA	CASREKWNTEAFF	TGTGCCAGCAGAGAAAAATGGAACACTGAAGCTTTCTTT
NA	TRBV21-1	TRBJ1-3	NA	CASREDRASCFSGNTIYF	TGTGCCAGCAGGGAAGACAGGGCATCCTGCTTCTCTGGAAACACCATATATTTT
NA	TRBV12-5	TRBJ1-1	NA	CASGLVLARREHTEAFF	TGTGCTAGTGGTTTGGTACTGGCCAGAAGAGAGCACACTGAAGCTTTCTTT
NA	TRBV2	TRBJ2-7	NA	CASSEVGQTSYEQYF	TGTGCCAGCAGTGAAGTCGGACAGACCTCCTACGAGCAGTACTTC
NA	TRBV10-3	TRBJ1-1	TRBD1	CAITSDREGTEAFF	TGTGCCATCACCTCGGACAGGGAAGGCACTGAAGCTTTCTTT
NA	TRBV5-1	TRBJ1-5	TRBD1	CASSPQQGDRPQHF	TGCGCCAGCAGCCCCCAACAGGGGGATCGGCCCCAGCATTTT
NA	TRBV4-1	TRBJ1-4	NA	CASSQVEGPAAEKLFF	TGCGCCAGCAGCCAAGTTGAAGGGCCGGCAGCCGAAAAACTGTTTTTT
NA	TRBV2	TRBJ2-1	TRBD2	CASSARGGTYNEQFF	TGTGCCAGCAGTGCGCGGGGGGGGACCTACAATGAGCAGTTCTTC
NA	TRBV6-5	TRBJ1-1	TRBD1	CASSQDRETEAFF	TGTGCCAGCAGCCAGGACAGGGAAACTGAAGCTTTCTTT
NA	TRBV6-1	TRBJ1-6	NA	CASSRSAELALHF	TGTGCCAGCAGCAGGAGTGCGGAATTGGCCCTCCACTTT
few	TRBV9	TRBJ2-5	TRBD2	CASSEGASGGAWETQYF	TGTGCCAGCAGCGAGGGCGCTAGCGGGGGGGCGTGGGAGACCCAGTACTTC
once	TRBV4-3	TRBJ2-2	NA	CASSQAGHSTGELFF	TGCGCCAGCAGCCAAGCTGGCCATTCCACCGGGGAGCTGTTTTTT
NA	TRBV5-4	TRBJ2-7	TRBD1	CASSPGQGAFYEQYF	TGTGCCAGCAGCCCCGGACAGGGGGCCTTCTACGAGCAGTACTTC
NA	TRBV7-2	TRBJ1-6	NA	CASSSRQVDSPLHF	TGTGCCAGCAGCTCCCGACAGGTTGATTCACCCCTCCACTTT
NA	TRBV6-5	TRBJ2-1	NA	CASSYSPPSLYNEQFF	TGTGCCAGCAGTTACTCTCCACCGAGCCTCTACAATGAGCAGTTCTTC
NA	TRBV10-3	TRBJ2-1	TRBD2	CAISFETSGGNEQFF	TGTGCCATTAGCTTTGAGACTAGCGGGGGGAATGAGCAGTTCTTC
NA	TRBV18	TRBJ1-2	TRBD1	CASSPDRVKVGYTF	TGTGCCAGCTCACCGGACAGGGTCAAGGTTGGCTACACCTTC
NA	TRBV9	TRBJ1-1	TRBD1	CASSESPYTDRVTEAFF	TGTGCCAGCAGCGAGAGCCCCTATACGGACAGGGTAACTGAAGCTTTCTTT
medium-sized	TRBV2	TRBJ2-1	NA	CASRIARVGGSYNEQFF	TGTGCCAGCAGGATTGCCCGCGTGGGCGGATCCTACAATGAGCAGTTCTTC
NA	TRBV5-5	TRBJ1-2	NA	CASPSGDPGYTF	TGTGCCAGCCCTAGCGGGGATCCTGGCTACACCTTC
NA	TRBV5-5	TRBJ1-2	NA	CASRAGNNNYGYTF	TGTGCCAGCAGGGCAGGGAATAATAACTATGGCTACACCTTC
NA	TRBV4-3	TRBJ2-5	NA	CASSQDPYRGGGQETQYF	TGCGCCAGCAGCCAAGATCCCTACAGGGGGGGAGGCCAAGAGACCCAGTACTTC
NA	TRBV18	TRBJ1-1	NA	CASSRGPDTEAFF	TGTGCCAGCTCACGCGGACCCGACACTGAAGCTTTCTTT
NA	TRBV6-2/TRBV6-3	TRBJ2-1	NA	CASSEYSRVYNEQFF	TGTGCCAGCAGCGAATATTCGAGAGTGTACAATGAGCAGTTCTTC
NA	TRBV15	TRBJ1-2	NA	CATSRSPGGYTF	TGTGCCACCAGCAGAAGCCCGGGTGGCTACACCTTC
few	TRBV6-2/TRBV6-3	TRBJ2-3	NA	CASSPGLAEYF	TGTGCCAGCAGTCCCGGGCTCGCGGAGTATTTT
NA	TRBV5-6	TRBJ1-2	TRBD1	CASSFFGQGPHGYTF	TGTGCCAGCAGCTTCTTTGGACAGGGGCCCCATGGCTACACCTTC
NA	TRBV12-3/TRBV12-4	TRBJ1-5	NA	CASSLLDNQPQHF	TGTGCCAGCAGTTTGCTGGACAATCAGCCCCAGCATTTT
NA	TRBV6-5	TRBJ2-7	NA	CASSPQVREQYF	TGTGCCAGCAGTCCACAGGTTCGCGAGCAGTACTTC